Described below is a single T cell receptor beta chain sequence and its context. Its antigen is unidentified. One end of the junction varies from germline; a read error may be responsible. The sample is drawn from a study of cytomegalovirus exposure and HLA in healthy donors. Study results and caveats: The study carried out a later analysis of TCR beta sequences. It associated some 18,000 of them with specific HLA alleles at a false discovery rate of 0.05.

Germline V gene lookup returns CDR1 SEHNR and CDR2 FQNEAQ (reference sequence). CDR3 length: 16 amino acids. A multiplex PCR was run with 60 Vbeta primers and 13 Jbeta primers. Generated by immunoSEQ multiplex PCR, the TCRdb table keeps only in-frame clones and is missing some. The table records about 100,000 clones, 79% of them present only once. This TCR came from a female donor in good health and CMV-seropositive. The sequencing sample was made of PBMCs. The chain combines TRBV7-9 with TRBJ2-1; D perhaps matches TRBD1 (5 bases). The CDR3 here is CSSSLVGAAGFNEQFF. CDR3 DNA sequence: TGTTCCAGCAGCCTAGTAGGGGCAGCAGGGTTCAATGAGCAGTTCTTC.